Listed below are T cell receptor beta chains from one sample, sequenced in a study of glioma-infiltrating T cells. TCRdb reanalysed the multiplex PCR reads using MiXCR and keeps one entry per CDR3 protein. The sample shows roughly 190,000 distinct CDR3 sequences, 32% of them seen only once. The sample consisted of glioma tissue, nonneoplastic brain tissue, or PBMCs (not recorded which). Receptors were obtained from a human donor with low-grade glioma or glioblastoma, undergoing nonglioma brain surgery, or in good health (not recorded which). Both conserved end residues are part of each CDR3. D genes are given only for firm matches. Clone size is stated in some rows and not others, as once, few, many or a class when expanded.

V gene	J gene	D gene	clone size	CDR3 length	CDR3 DNA	CDR3 protein
TRBV14	TRBJ2-3	-	many	15	TGTGCCAGCAGCCATAGGCGGGGTACCACAGATACGCAGTATTTT	CASSHRRGTTDTQYF
TRBV7-9	TRBJ1-3	-	few	19	TGTGCCAGCAGCTCGGGCCGGGCAAAGGGAAGGTTTTCTGGAAACACCATATATTTT	CASSSGRAKGRFSGNTIYF
TRBV5-4	TRBJ2-7	TRBD1	-	15	TGTGCCAGCATCCGCCGGGACAGGATCACCTACGAGCAGTACTTC	CASIRRDRITYEQYF
TRBV9	TRBJ2-7	-	few	14	TGTGCCAGCAGCGTAGTCCCTTCCGCGTCCGAGCAGTACTTC	CASSVVPSASEQYF
TRBV6-6	TRBJ1-6	-	many	14	TGTGCCAGCAGTTACCGAACGACAGATTCACCCCTCCACTTT	CASSYRTTDSPLHF
TRBV29-1	TRBJ2-1	TRBD2	few	16	TGCAGCGCTCCACGATTGAGTAGCGGGATGTCTAATGAGCAGTTCTTC	CSAPRLSSGMSNEQFF
TRBV7-3	TRBJ2-5	-	many	15	TGTGCCAGCAGCCTCCAAGGGGGGGGAGGAGAGACCCAGTACTTC	CASSLQGGGGETQYF
TRBV20-1	TRBJ2-1	TRBD2	many	16	TGCAGTGCTAGGGAAAGACTAGCGGGAGTCAACAATGAGCAGTTCTTC	CSARERLAGVNNEQFF
TRBV28	TRBJ1-2	-	once	13	TGTGCCAGCAGTTTCGCGGGCATATATGGCTACACCTTC	CASSFAGIYGYTF
TRBV6-2/TRBV6-3	TRBJ2-7	-	-	16	TGTGCCAGCAGTTACTCGGGCGTCGGCGGCCTGGGCAAGCAGTACTTC	CASSYSGVGGLGKQYF
TRBV4-1	TRBJ1-1	TRBD1	many	14	TGCGCCAGCAGCCGGACAGGGGGGGAAACTGAAGCTTTCTTT	CASSRTGGETEAFF
TRBV9	TRBJ2-1	-	once	16	TGTGCCAGCAGCGTAGCTTTTGAGGGAGTTGGGGATGAGCAGTTCTTC	CASSVAFEGVGDEQFF
TRBV7-2	TRBJ2-7	-	-	14	TGCGCCAGCAGCTTGGAGGACACAACCTACGAGCAGTACTTC	CASSLEDTTYEQYF
TRBV7-9	TRBJ2-3	TRBD2	many	15	TGTGCCAGCAGCCGTGGGACTAGCGGGAGAGATACGCAGTATTTT	CASSRGTSGRDTQYF
TRBV20-1	TRBJ2-3	TRBD2	many	16	TGCAGTGCTTTCGGACTAGCGCTCCCTTCCGGAGATACGCAGTATTTT	CSAFGLALPSGDTQYF
TRBV24-1	TRBJ2-1	-	-	15	TGTGCCACCAGTGATGTCGCCAGTTCCTACAATGAGCAGTTCTTC	CATSDVASSYNEQFF
TRBV7-8	TRBJ2-5	TRBD2	few	16	TGTGCCAGCAGCCTTCGCCTAGCGGGAATCCAAGAGACCCAGTGCTTC	CASSLRLAGIQETQCF
TRBV20-1	TRBJ1-1	-	many	12	TGCAGTGGGTCACAGATGAACACTGAAGCTTTCTTT	CSGSQMNTEAFF
TRBV20-1	TRBJ2-7	-	many	14	TGCAGTGCTAGGGAGGGGGAGGGCTCCTACGAGCAGTACTTC	CSAREGEGSYEQYF
TRBV24-1	TRBJ2-3	TRBD2	many	17	TGTGCCACCAGTGACCGGCTAGCGGGAGGGAGCACAGATACGCAGTATTTT	CATSDRLAGGSTDTQYF
TRBV6-6	TRBJ2-3	-	many	14	TGTGCCAGCAGTTACTCGTATGAGTCAGATACGCAGTATTTT	CASSYSYESDTQYF
TRBV13	TRBJ1-1	-	few	15	TGTGCCAGCAGCCGAAGGGCGGCCATGAACACTGAAGCTTTCTTT	CASSRRAAMNTEAFF
TRBV28	TRBJ2-7	TRBD1	many	14	TGTGCCAGCAGCCCGGGACAGAGAGTCTACGAGCAGTACTTC	CASSPGQRVYEQYF
TRBV19	TRBJ2-7	-	many	14	TGTGCCAGTAGAGACCCCACCGTCTACTACGAGCAGTACTTC	CASRDPTVYYEQYF
TRBV6-5	TRBJ2-7	TRBD2	-	16	TGTGCCAGCAGTTACTCTGGGACTAGCGGGAGGGGGGAGCAGTACTTC	CASSYSGTSGRGEQYF
TRBV29-1	TRBJ1-1	-	-	13	TGCAGCGTTAGACCCAACATGAACACTGAAGCTTTCTTT	CSVRPNMNTEAFF
TRBV28	TRBJ1-1	-	many	13	TGTGCCAGCAGTTTTAACCCGAACACTGAAGCTTTCTTT	CASSFNPNTEAFF
TRBV20-1	TRBJ2-7	TRBD2	-	14	TGCAGTGCATCTAGCGGGAGGATCTCCTACGAGCATTACTTC	CSASSGRISYEHYF
TRBV28	TRBJ2-4	TRBD2	many	18	TGTGCCAGCACGATGACTAGCGGGTTGTTAAGAGGCAAAAACATTCAGTACTTC	CASTMTSGLLRGKNIQYF
TRBV12-3/TRBV12-4	TRBJ1-5	-	many	12	TGTGCCAGCAGTTTAAACATTCAGCCCCAGCATTTT	CASSLNIQPQHF
TRBV4-1	TRBJ2-7	TRBD2	many	13	TGCGCCAGCAGCCAAGGACTAGCGGACGAGCAGTACTTC	CASSQGLADEQYF
TRBV19	TRBJ2-3	TRBD1	-	16	TGTGCCAGTAGTATAATGACAGGGACACGCACAGATACGCAGTATTTT	CASSIMTGTRTDTQYF